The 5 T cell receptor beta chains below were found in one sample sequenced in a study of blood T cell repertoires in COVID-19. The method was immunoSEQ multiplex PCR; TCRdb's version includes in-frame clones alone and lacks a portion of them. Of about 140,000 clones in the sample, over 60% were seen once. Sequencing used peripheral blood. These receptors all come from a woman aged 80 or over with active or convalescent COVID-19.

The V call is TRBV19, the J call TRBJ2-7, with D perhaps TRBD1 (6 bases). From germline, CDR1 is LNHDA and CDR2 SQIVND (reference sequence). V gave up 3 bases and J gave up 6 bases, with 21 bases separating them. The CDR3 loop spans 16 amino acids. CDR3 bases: TGTGCCAGTAGTATGGACAGCGTTTTCCCCCCGGGCGAGCAGTACTTC. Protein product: CASSMDSVFPPGEQYF.

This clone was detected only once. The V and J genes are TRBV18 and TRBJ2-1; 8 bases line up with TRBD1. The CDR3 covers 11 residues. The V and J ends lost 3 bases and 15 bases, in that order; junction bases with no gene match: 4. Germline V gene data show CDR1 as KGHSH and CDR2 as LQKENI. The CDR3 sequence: CASSPGQEPFF. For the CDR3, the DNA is TGTGCCAGCTCACCGGGACAGGAACCGTTCTTC.

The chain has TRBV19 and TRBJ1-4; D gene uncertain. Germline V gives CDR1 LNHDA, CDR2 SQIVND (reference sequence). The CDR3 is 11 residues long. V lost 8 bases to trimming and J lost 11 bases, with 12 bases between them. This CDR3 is CASSLGLKLFF. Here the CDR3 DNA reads TGTGCCAGTTCACTAGGGCTGAAACTGTTTTTT. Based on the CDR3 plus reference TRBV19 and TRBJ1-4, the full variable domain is DGGITQSPKYLFRKEGQNVTLSCEQNLNHDAMYWYRQDPGQGLRLIYYSQIVNDFQKGDIAEGYSVSREKKESFPLTVTSAQKNPTAFYLCASSLGLKLFFGSGTQLSVL.

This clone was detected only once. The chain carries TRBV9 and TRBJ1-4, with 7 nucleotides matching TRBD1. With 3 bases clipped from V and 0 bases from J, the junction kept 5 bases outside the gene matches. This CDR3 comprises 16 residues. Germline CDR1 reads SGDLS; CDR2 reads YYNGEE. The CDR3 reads CASSGGQIATNEKLFF. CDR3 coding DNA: TGTGCCAGCAGCGGGGGACAGATAGCAACTAATGAAAAACTGTTTTTT.

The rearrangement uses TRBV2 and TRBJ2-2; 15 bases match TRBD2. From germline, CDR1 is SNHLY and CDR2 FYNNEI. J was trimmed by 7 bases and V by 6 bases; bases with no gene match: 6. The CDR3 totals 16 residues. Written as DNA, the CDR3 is TGTGCCAGCAGCATCGGACTAGCGGGGGGGCTCGGGGAGCTGTTTTTT. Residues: CASSIGLAGGLGELFF.